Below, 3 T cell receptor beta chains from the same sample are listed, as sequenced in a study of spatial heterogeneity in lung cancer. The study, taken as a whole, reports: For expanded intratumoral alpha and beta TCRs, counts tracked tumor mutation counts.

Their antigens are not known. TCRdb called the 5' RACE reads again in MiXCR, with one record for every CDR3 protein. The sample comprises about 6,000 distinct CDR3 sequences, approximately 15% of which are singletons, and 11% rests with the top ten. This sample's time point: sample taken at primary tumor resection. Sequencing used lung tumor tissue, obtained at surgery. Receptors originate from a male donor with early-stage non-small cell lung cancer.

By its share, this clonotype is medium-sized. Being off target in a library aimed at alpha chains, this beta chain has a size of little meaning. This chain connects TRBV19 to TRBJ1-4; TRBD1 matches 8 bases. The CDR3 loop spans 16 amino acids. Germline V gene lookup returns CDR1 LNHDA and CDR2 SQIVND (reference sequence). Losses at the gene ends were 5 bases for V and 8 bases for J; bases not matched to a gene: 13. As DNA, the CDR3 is TGTGCCAGTAGTGGCCGACCGGGACAGGTTAAGGAAAAACTGTTTTTT. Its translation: CASSGRPGQVKEKLFF.

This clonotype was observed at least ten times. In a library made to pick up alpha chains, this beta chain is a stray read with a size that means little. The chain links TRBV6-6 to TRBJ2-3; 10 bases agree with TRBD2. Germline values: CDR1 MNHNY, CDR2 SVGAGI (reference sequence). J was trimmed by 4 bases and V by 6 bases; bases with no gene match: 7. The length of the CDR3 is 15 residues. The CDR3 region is CASRISAGGSDTQYF. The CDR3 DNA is TGTGCCAGCAGAATCTCAGCGGGAGGGTCAGATACGCAGTATTTT.

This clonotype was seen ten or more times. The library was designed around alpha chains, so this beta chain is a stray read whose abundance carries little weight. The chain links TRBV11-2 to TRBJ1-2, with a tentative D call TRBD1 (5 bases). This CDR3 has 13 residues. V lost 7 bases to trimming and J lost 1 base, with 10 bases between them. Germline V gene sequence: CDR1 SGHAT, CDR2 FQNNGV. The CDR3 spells CASKSGLNYGYTF. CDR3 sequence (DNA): TGTGCCAGCAAGTCGGGACTTAACTATGGCTACACCTTC.